This T cell receptor (beta chain) was profiled in a study of T cell responses to AZD1222 COVID-19 vaccine. Whole-study results and caveats: A rise in Spike-specific TCR breadth and depth followed two AZD1222 doses.

Repertoires were generated with immunoSEQ multiplex PCR, while TCRdb's copy carries only in-frame clones and drops some. The sample consists of more than 75,000 clones, roughly 90% of them appearing once. In germline, CDR1 is SGDLS, CDR2 YYNGEE. The CDR3 is 15 amino acids. Trimming cost V 0 bases and J 2 bases, with 10 bases left between them. With regard to this clone: Its antigen is unknown.

Sequencing used peripheral blood, obtained on day 0 of AZD1222 vaccination. This chain uses TRBV9 with TRBJ2-3; D is unclear. This clonotype was obtained from an adult in good health. The CDR3 loop is CASSVGVSSTDTQYF. As DNA, the CDR3 is TGTGCCAGCAGCGTAGGAGTTAGCTCCACAGATACGCAGTATTTT.